A single sample is the source of the 21 T cell receptor beta chains below, sequenced in a study of Graves' ophthalmopathy and Graves' hyperthyroidism (dated by TCRdb to 2016 to 2018). TCRdb names Illumina HiSeq 2000 as the instrument used. For repertoire sequencing, TCR beta CDR3 regions were amplified from RNA transcripts. The first round was an RT-PCR using HTBI primers with the Qiagen OneStep RT-PCR kit, and this first round was followed by a second-round multiplex PCR, then size selection and purification. TCRdb trimmed public reads at Q25 via fastp, called clones via MiXCR and kept in-frame beta chains. All rows with the same CDR3 protein become a single entry with the most common DNA and genes. The sample data list around 470,000 distinct CDR3 sequences, and around an eighth of these were observed just once. The ten top clones hold 9.8% of the sample. Material: blood. The origin of the receptors is a woman in her thirties with Graves' ophthalmopathy. Donor details come from another sample of the same person, matched by shared clones.

This clonotype appeared many times. This sequence joins TRBV7-2 and TRBJ2-2; D is uncertain. In germline, CDR1 is SGHTA, CDR2 FQGNSA. The CDR3 has 13 residues. V was shortened by 5 bases and J by 6 bases, with 10 bases between the two germline ends. The CDR3 bases are TGTGCCAGCAGCACGACTCACTCCGGGGAGCTGTTTTTT. It specifies CASSTTHSGELFF.

This clonotype came up a few times. This sequence joins TRBV7-8 and TRBJ1-3; D is perhaps TRBD1 (6 bases). This CDR3 is built from 16 residues. Germline V CDR1 and CDR2: SGHVS, FQNEAQ. The V end lost 3 bases, the J end lost 0 bases, and 12 bases lay between the germline ends. The CDR3 sequence is CASSLHRDTSGNTIYF. The CDR3 DNA reads TGTGCCAGCAGCTTGCACCGGGACACCTCTGGAAACACCATATATTTT.

In this sample, this clonotype turned up many times. The chain is built from TRBV27 and TRBJ2-7; 7 bases agree with TRBD1. CDR1 and CDR2 from the germline V gene are MNHEY and SMNVEV (reference sequence). The ends lost 2 bases at V and 0 bases at J; junction bases unmatched: 7. The CDR3 extends over 16 amino acids. The CDR3 spells CASSLARTGHSYEQYF. The CDR3 DNA reads as TGTGCCAGCAGTTTAGCTCGGACAGGCCACTCCTACGAGCAGTACTTC.

This clonotype was found many times. The rearrangement joins TRBV19 to TRBJ1-5, with D tentatively TRBD1 (5 bases). Per germline, CDR1 LNHDA and CDR2 SQIVND (reference sequence). The CDR3 extends over 14 amino acids. The germline V and J ends were trimmed by 7 bases and 8 bases, with 18 bases remaining between them. For the CDR3, the DNA is TGTGCCAGTAACGTTCAGGGCGGGTTGGAGCCCCAGCATTTT. Translating it yields CASNVQGGLEPQHF.

This clonotype was recorded many times. The genes are TRBV7-8 and TRBJ1-6; possible D gene TRBD1, 6 bases. CDR1 and CDR2 (germline): SGHVS, FQNEAQ. There are 15 residues in the CDR3. The V gene lost 2 bases and the J gene lost 5 bases, with 10 bases spanning the gap. DNA of the CDR3: TGTGCCAGCAGCTTACTAAGGGGGGATAATTCACCCCTCCACTTT. It translates to CASSLLRGDNSPLHF.

A note on this clonotype: This may come from a read error, since a much larger clone is one base off. The conserved closing phenylalanine or tryptophan is absent in this CDR3, likely reflecting a read error. The V gene is TRBV2, the J gene TRBJ2-5; 9 bases agree with TRBD1. The V gene end was trimmed by 6 bases and the J gene end by 2 bases; junction bases not matched to a gene: 7. Germline lookup yields CDR1 SNHLY and CDR2 FYNNEI. The CDR3 is made up of 15 amino acids. The CDR3 loop is CASRGTGWGQETQYY. CDR3 nucleotides: TGTGCCAGCAGGGGGACAGGGTGGGGACAAGAGACCCAGTACTAC.

Many counts were recorded for this clonotype. The gene calls are TRBV7-8 and TRBJ2-2; D not resolved. Between the trimmed V and J ends, which lost 4 bases and 4 bases, there was a span of 7 bases. The CDR3 sequence is 13 residues long. The germline CDR1 and CDR2 sequences are SGHVS and FQNEAQ. The CDR3, as DNA: TGTGCCAGCAGCTCCTCTAGCACCGGGGAGCTGTTTTTT. Protein sequence: CASSSSSTGELFF.

This clonotype has ten or more counts. The V gene is TRBV6-1, the J gene TRBJ1-2; D not resolved. CDR3 length: 15 amino acids. Germline lookup yields CDR1 MNHNS and CDR2 SASEGT. V lost 5 bases and J 3 bases, leaving 16 bases between the germline ends. CDR3 protein: CASSTARGWDYGYTF. DNA for the CDR3: TGTGCCAGCAGTACGGCTCGTGGGTGGGACTATGGCTACACCTTC.

This clonotype has a count of ten or more. The J gene is TRBJ2-5, the V gene TRBV6-1; D not certain. Trimming pared 6 bases from V and 4 bases from J, leaving 18 bases between. The CDR3 covers 15 residues. The germline CDR1 and CDR2 sequences are MNHNS and SASEGT. CDR3 residues: CASRSPALGRETQYF. CDR3 in DNA: TGTGCCAGCAGGTCCCCGGCCCTTGGGCGAGAGACCCAGTACTTC.

This clonotype has more than one count but fewer than ten. J is TRBJ1-2 and V is TRBV20-1; TRBD1 matches at 10 bases. The CDR3 totals 12 residues. Germline CDR1 and CDR2: DFQATT and SNEGSKA (reference sequence). J was trimmed by 9 bases and V by 6 bases; bases with no gene match: 7. The DNA for the CDR3 is TGCAGTGCCCCGGGACAGGGGCCAAGCTACACCTTC. It translates to CSAPGQGPSYTF.

The chain couples TRBV18 to TRBJ1-3; D remains unclear. The germline V gene has CDR1 KGHSH and CDR2 LQKENI. The V end lost 1 base, the J end lost 4 bases, and 20 bases lay between the germline ends. CDR3 length: 18 residues. The CDR3, as DNA: TGTGCCAGCTCACCACGGTCCGCAGGTTTGGTGTCAGGAAACACCATATATTTT. Translating it yields CASSPRSAGLVSGNTIYF.

This clonotype was recorded many times. The V call is TRBV4-1, the J call TRBJ2-5; TRBD1 matches 9 bases. Germline-derived CDR1 and CDR2 are MGHRA and YSYEKL. This CDR3 has 16 amino acids. V shed 1 base and J 1 base; nucleotides not matched to a gene: 4. CDR3: CASSQGRQGGQETQYF. For the CDR3, the DNA is TGCGCCAGCAGCCAAGGGAGACAGGGGGGCCAAGAGACCCAGTACTTC.

This clonotype was counted only a few times. Just one base apart from a much larger clone, this may be a read error. This rearrangement joins TRBV11-1 to TRBJ2-5; perhaps TRBD2 as D (6 bases). Germline CDR1 and CDR2: SGHAT and FQDESV (reference sequence). The V end was cut by 8 bases, the J end by 4 bases, with 20 bases between. CDR3 length: 15 amino acids. This chain's CDR3 is CASGPASVGGETQYF. DNA of the CDR3: TGTGCCAGCGGCCCCGCGTCCGTGGGAGGAGAGACCCAGTACTTC. The full variable domain, completed using reference TRBV11-1 and TRBJ2-5, is EAEVAQSPRYKITEKSQAVAFWCDPISGHATLYWYRQILGQGPELLVQFQDESVVDDSQLPKDRFSAERLKGVDSTLKIQPAELGDSAMYLCASGPASVGGETQYFGPGTRLLVL.

This clonotype was found many times. This chain uses TRBV7-8 with TRBJ2-7, with D tentatively TRBD1 (5 bases). V lost 6 bases to trimming and J lost 1 base, with 16 bases between them. The CDR3 totals 15 residues. CDR1 and CDR2 from the germline V gene are SGHVS and FQNEAQ. The CDR3 DNA reads TGTGCCAGCAGTGCCGATCTAGGGGATTCCTACGAGCAGTACTTC. Its translation: CASSADLGDSYEQYF.

The chain employs TRBV28 and TRBJ2-2; TRBD2 aligns across 13 bases. This CDR3 comprises 16 residues. J lost 5 bases, V lost 6 bases, and 6 bases had no gene match. Germline lookup yields CDR1 MDHEN and CDR2 SYDVKM. In DNA, the CDR3 is TGTGCCAGCAGCCTAACTAGCGGGAGGGGGACCGGGGAGCTGTTTTTT. Its protein is CASSLTSGRGTGELFF.

The V call is TRBV6-5, the J call TRBJ2-5, with D maybe TRBD2 (6 bases). The germline V and J ends were trimmed by 2 bases and 5 bases, with 12 bases remaining between them. This CDR3 is built from 14 residues. Germline CDR1 reads MNHEY; CDR2 reads SVGAGI. The CDR3, as DNA: TGTGCCAGCAGTTACAGGCGGGGATCGGAGACCCAGTACTTC. It specifies CASSYRRGSETQYF.

This clonotype appeared many times. This chain joins TRBV28 and TRBJ1-2; TRBD1 might be the D (6 bases). The length of the CDR3 is 16 residues. Germline CDR1 is MDHEN and CDR2 is SYDVKM. V was shortened by 1 base and J by 3 bases, with 15 bases between the two germline ends. The CDR3 DNA reads as TGTGCCAGCAGTTTATACACAGGGAGATGGGACTATGGCTACACCTTC. Its protein product is CASSLYTGRWDYGYTF.

This clonotype was seen more than once but under ten times. V usage is TRBV2 and J usage is TRBJ1-1; D might be TRBD1 (6 bases). CDR3 length equals 17 residues. In germline, CDR1 is SNHLY, CDR2 FYNNEI. V gave up 1 base and J gave up 4 bases, with 19 bases separating them. CDR3 bases: TGTGCCAGCAGTGAAGATGTACGTGGGGGCGCCGGCACTGAAGCTTTCTTT. It translates to CASSEDVRGGAGTEAFF.

This clonotype was seen a handful of times. This chain links TRBV3-1 with TRBJ1-6, with a weak D call TRBD1 (6 bases). Germline V gives CDR1 LGHDT, CDR2 YNNKEL (reference sequence). V lost 3 bases and J lost 14, with 14 bases in between. This CDR3 spans 13 amino acids. CDR3 loop: CASSHVTGSALHF. CDR3 DNA: TGTGCCAGCAGCCACGTCACAGGGTCGGCCCTCCACTTT.

This clonotype was seen once. The rearrangement links TRBV28 to TRBJ2-7; TRBD1 agrees at 9 bases. Per germline, CDR1 MDHEN and CDR2 SYDVKM. The CDR3 is 15 residues long. V lost 3 bases to trimming and J lost 3 bases; unmatched junction nucleotides: 6. CDR3 sequence: CASSFSRTGVYEQYF. The DNA of the CDR3 is TGTGCCAGCAGTTTTTCCCGGACAGGGGTCTACGAGCAGTACTTC.

This clonotype was counted many times. V is TRBV7-2 and J is TRBJ2-7; D call uncertain. The V gene lost 2 bases and the J gene lost 3 bases, with 11 bases spanning the gap. The CDR3 consists of 14 residues. The germline V gene encodes CDR1 SGHTA and CDR2 FQGNSA. The CDR3 reads CASSLSVSNYEQYF. In DNA, the CDR3 is TGTGCCAGCAGCTTATCCGTGTCTAACTACGAGCAGTACTTC.